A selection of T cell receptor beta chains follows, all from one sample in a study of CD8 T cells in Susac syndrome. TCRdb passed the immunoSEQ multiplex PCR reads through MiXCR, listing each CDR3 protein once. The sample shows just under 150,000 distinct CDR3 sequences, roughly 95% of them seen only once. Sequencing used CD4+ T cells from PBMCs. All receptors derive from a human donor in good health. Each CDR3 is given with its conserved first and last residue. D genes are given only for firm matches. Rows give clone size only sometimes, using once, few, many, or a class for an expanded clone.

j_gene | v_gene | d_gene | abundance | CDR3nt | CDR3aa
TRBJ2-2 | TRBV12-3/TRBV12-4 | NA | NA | TGTGCCAGCAGTTTCCAGGGTTACACCGGGGAGCTGTTTTTT | CASSFQGYTGELFF
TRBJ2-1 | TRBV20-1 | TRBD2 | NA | TGCAGTGCCCCGGGGGGGCTAGTCTACAATGAGCAGTTCTTC | CSAPGGLVYNEQFF
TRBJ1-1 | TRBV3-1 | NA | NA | TGTGCCAGCAGCCCGCGGGACAAGGAAGCTTTCTTT | CASSPRDKEAFF
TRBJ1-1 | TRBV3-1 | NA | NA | TGTGCCAGCAGAAGGACAGCGTCGGATGAAGCTTTCTTT | CASRRTASDEAFF
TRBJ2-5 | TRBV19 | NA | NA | TGTGCCAGTAGTCCTACCACCGGGGAGACCCAGTACTTC | CASSPTTGETQYF
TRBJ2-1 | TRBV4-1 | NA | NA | TGCGCCAGCAGCCAAGCGGGGAGGCACTCCTACAATGAGCAGTTCTTC | CASSQAGRHSYNEQFF
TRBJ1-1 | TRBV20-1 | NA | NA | TGCAGTGCTCAGCGGGGCACTGAAGCTTTCTTT | CSAQRGTEAFF
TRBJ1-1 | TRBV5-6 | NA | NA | TGTGCCAGCAGCTTTACCACAGGTACTGAAGCTTTCTTT | CASSFTTGTEAFF
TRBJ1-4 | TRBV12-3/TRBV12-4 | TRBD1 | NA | TGTGCCAGCAGTCCGGGACAGGTGAATGAAAAACTGTTTTTT | CASSPGQVNEKLFF
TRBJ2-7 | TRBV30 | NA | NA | TGTGCCTGGAGCGTAACTTACGCAGGGCGGTACGAGCAGTACTTC | CAWSVTYAGRYEQYF
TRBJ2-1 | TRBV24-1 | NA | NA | TGTGCCACCAGTGACCAGGCCAATGAGCAGTTCTTC | CATSDQANEQFF
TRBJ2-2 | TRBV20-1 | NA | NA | TGCAGTGCTCAGGGGCAGGCGAACACCGGGGAGCTGTTTTTT | CSAQGQANTGELFF
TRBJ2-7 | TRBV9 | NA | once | TGTGCCCGTCTTGATTCGGGACTCTTCTACGAGCAGTACTTC | CARLDSGLFYEQYF
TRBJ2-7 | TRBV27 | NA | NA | TGTGCCAGCAGTCCCCAGGGTGGCGAGCAGTACTTC | CASSPQGGEQYF
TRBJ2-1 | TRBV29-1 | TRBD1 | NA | TGCAGCACTAGGGGACAGTTAAATGAGCAGTTCTTC | CSTRGQLNEQFF
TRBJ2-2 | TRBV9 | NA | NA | TGTGCCAGCAGCGTGCGGCAGGCCTACACCGGGGAGCTGTTTTTT | CASSVRQAYTGELFF
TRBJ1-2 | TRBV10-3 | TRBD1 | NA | TGTGCCATCAGTCGGGGACAGGATGACTATGGCTACACCTTC | CAISRGQDDYGYTF
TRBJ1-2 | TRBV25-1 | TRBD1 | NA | TGTGCCAGCAGTCCGACAGGGGAAAGCTATGGCTACACCTTC | CASSPTGESYGYTF
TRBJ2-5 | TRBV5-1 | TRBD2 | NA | TGCGCCAGCAGCTTGGGGACGGTAGCGGGAGAAGAGACCCAGTACTTC | CASSLGTVAGEETQYF
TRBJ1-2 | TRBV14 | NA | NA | TGTGCCAGCAGCCAAGATCGCCAGTATGGCTACACCTTC | CASSQDRQYGYTF
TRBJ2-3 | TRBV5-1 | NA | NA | TGCGCCAGCAGCTTGGAGAGGGGCACAGATACGCAGTATTTT | CASSLERGTDTQYF
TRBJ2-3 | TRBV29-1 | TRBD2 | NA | TGCAGCGTAGCGGGAGTCACAGATACGCAGTATTTT | CSVAGVTDTQYF
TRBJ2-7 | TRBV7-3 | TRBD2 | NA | TGTGCCAGCAGCTTCAAGGCGGGAGGTCGACACGAGCAGTACTTC | CASSFKAGGRHEQYF
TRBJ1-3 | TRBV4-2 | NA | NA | TGTGCCAGCAGCCAAGATTCCCCGACAGTCTCTGGAAACACCATATATTTT | CASSQDSPTVSGNTIYF
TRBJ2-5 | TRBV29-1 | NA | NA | TGCAGCATAGAACTCCGGGCTGGGGAGACCCAGTACTTC | CSIELRAGETQYF
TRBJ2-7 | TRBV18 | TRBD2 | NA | TGTGCCAGCTCACCACCAGCGGGAGTTCCCTACGAGCAGTACTTC | CASSPPAGVPYEQYF
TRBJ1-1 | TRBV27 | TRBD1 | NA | TGTGCCAGCAGACCCACGGGACAGGGAGGGTCGGGCACTGAAGCTTTCTTT | CASRPTGQGGSGTEAFF
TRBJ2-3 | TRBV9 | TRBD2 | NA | TGTGCCAGCAGCGTAGCTTGGACTAGACCAGGATTGCCGCCAGATACGCAGTATTTT | CASSVAWTRPGLPPDTQYF
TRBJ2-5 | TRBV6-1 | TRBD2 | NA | TGTGCCAGCACAGAGGGGCTAGCGGAAGAGACCCAGTACTTC | CASTEGLAEETQYF
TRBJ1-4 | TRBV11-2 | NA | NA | TGTGCCAGCAGCTTAGGCGGTAACGGGGTTGAAAAACTGTTTTTT | CASSLGGNGVEKLFF
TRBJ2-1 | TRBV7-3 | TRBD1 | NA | TGTGCCAGCAGCCAGGACAGGGTTTCCGACAATGAGCAGTTCTTC | CASSQDRVSDNEQFF
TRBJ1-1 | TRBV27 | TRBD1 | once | TGTGCCAGCAGTCCGACCCTACAGGGGAGAGCTTTCTTT | CASSPTLQGRAFF
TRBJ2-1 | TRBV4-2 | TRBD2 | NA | TGTGCCAGCAGCCAAGAGGGACTAGCGGGAGAGGTATGGGAGCAGTTCTTC | CASSQEGLAGEVWEQFF
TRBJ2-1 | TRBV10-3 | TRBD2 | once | TGTGCCATCAGTGAGGCTGCGGGAGTTCGGCATAATGAGCAGTTCTTC | CAISEAAGVRHNEQFF
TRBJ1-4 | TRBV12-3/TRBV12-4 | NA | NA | TGTGCCAGCAGTTTATATGAAAAACTGTTTTTT | CASSLYEKLFF
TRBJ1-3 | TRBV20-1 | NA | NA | TGCAGTGCTGTGACAGGCCGGGGGTCTGGAAACACCATATATTTT | CSAVTGRGSGNTIYF
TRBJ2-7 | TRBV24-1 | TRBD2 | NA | TGTGCCACCAGTTCAGGCACTAGCGGGAAATCCCACGAGCAGTACTTC | CATSSGTSGKSHEQYF
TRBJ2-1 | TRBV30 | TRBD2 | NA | TGTGCCTGGAGCTCCGGGACTAGCGGGAGGGCCGACTCCTACAATGAGCAGTTCTTC | CAWSSGTSGRADSYNEQFF
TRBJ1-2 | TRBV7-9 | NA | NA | TGTGCCAGCAGCGAAGGGACTTATGGCTACACCTTC | CASSEGTYGYTF
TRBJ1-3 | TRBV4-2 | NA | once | TGTGCCAGCAGCCCCAAGGGATCTGGAAACACCATATATTTT | CASSPKGSGNTIYF
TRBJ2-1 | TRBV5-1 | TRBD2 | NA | TGCGCCAGCAGCTTGGAAACGGGACTAGCGACGGGTGAGCAGTTCTTC | CASSLETGLATGEQFF
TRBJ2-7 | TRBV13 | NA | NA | TGTGCCAGCAGCCCGGATCGGACCGAGCCCACCTACGAGCAGTACTTC | CASSPDRTEPTYEQYF